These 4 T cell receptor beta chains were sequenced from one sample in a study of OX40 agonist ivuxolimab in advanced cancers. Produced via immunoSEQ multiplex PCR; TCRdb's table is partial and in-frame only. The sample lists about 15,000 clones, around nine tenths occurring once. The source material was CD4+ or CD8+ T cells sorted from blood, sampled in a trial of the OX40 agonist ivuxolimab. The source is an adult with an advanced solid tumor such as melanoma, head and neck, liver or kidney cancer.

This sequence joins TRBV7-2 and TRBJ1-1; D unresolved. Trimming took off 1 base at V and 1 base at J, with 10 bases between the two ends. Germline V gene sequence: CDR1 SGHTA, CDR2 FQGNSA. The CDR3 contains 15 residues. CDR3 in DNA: TGTGCCAGCAGCTTAGATAGGGCAAGGAACACTGAAGCTTTCTTT. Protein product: CASSLDRARNTEAFF.

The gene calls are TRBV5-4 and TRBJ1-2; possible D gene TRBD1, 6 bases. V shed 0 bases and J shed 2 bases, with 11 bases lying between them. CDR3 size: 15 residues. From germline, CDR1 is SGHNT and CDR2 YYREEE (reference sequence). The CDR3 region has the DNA TGTGCCAGCAGCTTGGGTCCCCAGGGGAACTATGGCTACACCTTC. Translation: CASSLGPQGNYGYTF.

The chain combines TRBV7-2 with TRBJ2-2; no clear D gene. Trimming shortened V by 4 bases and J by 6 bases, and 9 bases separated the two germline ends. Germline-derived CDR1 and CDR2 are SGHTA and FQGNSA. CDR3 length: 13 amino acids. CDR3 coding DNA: TGTGCCAGCAGCTACCCGCGGCCCGGGGAGCTGTTTTTT. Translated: CASSYPRPGELFF.

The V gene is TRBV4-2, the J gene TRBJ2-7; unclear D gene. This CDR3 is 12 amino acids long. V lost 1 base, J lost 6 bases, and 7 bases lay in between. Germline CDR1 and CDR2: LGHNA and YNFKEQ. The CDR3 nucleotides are TGTGCCAGCAGCCAAGTGTCGGGCGAGCAGTACTTC. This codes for CASSQVSGEQYF.